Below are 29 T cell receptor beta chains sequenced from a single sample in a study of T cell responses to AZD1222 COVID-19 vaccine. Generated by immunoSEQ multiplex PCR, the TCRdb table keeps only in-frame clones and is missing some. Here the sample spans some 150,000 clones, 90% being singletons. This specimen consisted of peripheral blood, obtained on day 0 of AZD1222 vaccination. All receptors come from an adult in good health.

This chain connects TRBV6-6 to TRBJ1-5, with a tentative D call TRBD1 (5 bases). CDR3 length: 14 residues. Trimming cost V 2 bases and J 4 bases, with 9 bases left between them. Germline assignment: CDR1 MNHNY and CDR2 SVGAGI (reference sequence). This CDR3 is CASSYGGLNQPQHF. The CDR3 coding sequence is TGTGCCAGCAGTTACGGGGGGTTGAATCAGCCCCAGCATTTT.

In nucleotides, the CDR3 is TGTGCCAGCAGCTTCACCCCCTACGAGCAGTACTTC. Its protein is CASSFTPYEQYF. V and J are TRBV7-2 and TRBJ2-7; D not resolved. The V end was cut by 3 bases, the J end by 2 bases, with 5 bases between. Germline CDR1 SGHTA, CDR2 FQGNSA. The CDR3 is 12 amino acids.

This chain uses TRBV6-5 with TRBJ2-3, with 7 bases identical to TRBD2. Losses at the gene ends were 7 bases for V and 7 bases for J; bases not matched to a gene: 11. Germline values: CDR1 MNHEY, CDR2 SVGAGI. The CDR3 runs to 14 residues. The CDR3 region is CASMASGPTNTQYF. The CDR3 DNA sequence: TGTGCCAGCATGGCTAGCGGACCCACGAATACGCAGTATTTT.

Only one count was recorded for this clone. CDR3 sequence reads: CASSFRETGELFF. The CDR3 bases are TGTGCCAGCAGCTTTCGTGAGACCGGGGAGCTGTTTTTT. The chain is built from TRBV7-3 and TRBJ2-2; D gene unclear. V shed 3 bases and J shed 5 bases, with 7 bases lying between them. CDR3 length equals 13 residues. Germline V lookup: CDR1 SGHTA, CDR2 FQGTGA. Complete variable domain (other parts from reference TRBV7-3 and TRBJ2-2): GAGVSQTPSNKVTEKGKYVELRCDPISGHTALYWYRQSLGQGPEFLIYFQGTGAADDSGLPNDRFFAVRPEGSVSTLKIQRTERGDSAVYLCASSFRETGELFFGEGSRLTVL.

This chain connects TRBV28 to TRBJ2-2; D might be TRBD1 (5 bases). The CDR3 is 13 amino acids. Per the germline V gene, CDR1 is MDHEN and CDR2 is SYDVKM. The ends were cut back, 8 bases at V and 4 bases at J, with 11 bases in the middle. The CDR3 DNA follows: TGTGCCAGCGAAGGGGCAGTCACCGGGGAGCTGTTTTTT. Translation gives CASEGAVTGELFF.

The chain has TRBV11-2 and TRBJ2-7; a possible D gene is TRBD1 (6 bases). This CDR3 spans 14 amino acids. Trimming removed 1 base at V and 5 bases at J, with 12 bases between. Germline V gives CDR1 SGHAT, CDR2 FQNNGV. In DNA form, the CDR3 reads TGTGCCAGCAGCTTAGTAACAGGGCGGGACGAGCAGTACTTC. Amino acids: CASSLVTGRDEQYF.

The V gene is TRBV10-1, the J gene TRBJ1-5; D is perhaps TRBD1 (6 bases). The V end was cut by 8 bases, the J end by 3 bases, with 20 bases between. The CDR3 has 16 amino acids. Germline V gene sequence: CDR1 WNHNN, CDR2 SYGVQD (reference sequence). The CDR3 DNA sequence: TGCGCCAGCTACCAGGAAGGGGGGATGGACAATCAGCCCCAGCATTTT. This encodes CASYQEGGMDNQPQHF.

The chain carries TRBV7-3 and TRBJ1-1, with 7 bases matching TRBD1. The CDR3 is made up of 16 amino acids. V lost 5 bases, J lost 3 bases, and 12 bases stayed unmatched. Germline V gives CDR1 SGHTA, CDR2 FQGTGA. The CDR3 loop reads CASSQGPGQFHTEAFF. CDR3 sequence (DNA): TGTGCCAGCAGCCAGGGGCCGGGACAGTTTCACACTGAAGCTTTCTTT.

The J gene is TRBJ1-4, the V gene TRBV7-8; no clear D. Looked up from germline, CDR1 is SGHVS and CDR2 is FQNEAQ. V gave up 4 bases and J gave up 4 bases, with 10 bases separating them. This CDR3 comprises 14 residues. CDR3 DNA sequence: TGTGCCAGCAGCTCGTCCCATGGTAATGAAAAACTGTTTTTT. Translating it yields CASSSSHGNEKLFF.

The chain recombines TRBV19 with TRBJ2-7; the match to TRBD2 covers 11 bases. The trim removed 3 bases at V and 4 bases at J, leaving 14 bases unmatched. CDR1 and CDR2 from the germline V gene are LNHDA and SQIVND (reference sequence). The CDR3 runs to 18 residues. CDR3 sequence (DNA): TGTGCCAGTAGTATTTCCATGGGACTAGCGGAGCCGTTTTACGAGCAGTACTTC. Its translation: CASSISMGLAEPFYEQYF. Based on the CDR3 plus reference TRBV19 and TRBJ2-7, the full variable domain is DGGITQSPKYLFRKEGQNVTLSCEQNLNHDAMYWYRQDPGQGLRLIYYSQIVNDFQKGDIAEGYSVSREKKESFPLTVTSAQKNPTAFYLCASSISMGLAEPFYEQYFGPGTRLTVT.

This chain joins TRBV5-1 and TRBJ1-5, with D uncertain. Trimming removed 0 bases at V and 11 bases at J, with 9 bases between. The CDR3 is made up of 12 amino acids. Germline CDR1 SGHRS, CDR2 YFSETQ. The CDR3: CASSLDGGAQHF. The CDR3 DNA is TGCGCCAGCAGCTTGGACGGCGGGGCCCAGCATTTT.

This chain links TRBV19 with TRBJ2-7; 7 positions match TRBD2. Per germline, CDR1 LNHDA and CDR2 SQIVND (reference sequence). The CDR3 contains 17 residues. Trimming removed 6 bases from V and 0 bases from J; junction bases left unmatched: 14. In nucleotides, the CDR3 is TGTGCCAGTAGCACCACAACATCGGGGGACTACTCCTACGAGCAGTACTTC. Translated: CASSTTTSGDYSYEQYF.

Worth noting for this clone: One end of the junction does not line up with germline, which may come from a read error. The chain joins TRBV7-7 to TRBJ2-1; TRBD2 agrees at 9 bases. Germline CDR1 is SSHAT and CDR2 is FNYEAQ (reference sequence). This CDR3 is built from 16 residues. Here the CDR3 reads CASSLTTSGLYNEQFF. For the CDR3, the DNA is TGTGCTAGCAGCTTAACAACTAGCGGGCTATACAATGAGCAGTTCTTC.

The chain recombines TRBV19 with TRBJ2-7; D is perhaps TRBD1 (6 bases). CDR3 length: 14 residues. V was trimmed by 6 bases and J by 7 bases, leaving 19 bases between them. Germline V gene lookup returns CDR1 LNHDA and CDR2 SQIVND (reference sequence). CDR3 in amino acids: CASSPGGGLLEQYF. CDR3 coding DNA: TGTGCCAGTAGCCCTGGGGGCGGGCTCTTGGAGCAGTACTTC.

The CDR3 protein is CASSYGPTADTQYF. The CDR3 DNA sequence: TGTGCCAGCAGCTACGGGCCGACGGCAGATACGCAGTATTTT. The chain employs TRBV7-2 and TRBJ2-3, with D uncertain. Deletions cut 4 bases from V and 4 bases from J, with 12 bases between. Germline V gene data show CDR1 as SGHTA and CDR2 as FQGNSA. The CDR3 runs to 14 residues.

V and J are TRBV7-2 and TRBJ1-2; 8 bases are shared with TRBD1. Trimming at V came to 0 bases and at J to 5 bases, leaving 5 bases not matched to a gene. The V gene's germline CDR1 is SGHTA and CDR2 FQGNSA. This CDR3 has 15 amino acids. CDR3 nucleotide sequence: TGTGCCAGCAGCTTAGCGCCAGGGGGCGGGTATGGCTACACCTTC. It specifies CASSLAPGGGYGYTF.

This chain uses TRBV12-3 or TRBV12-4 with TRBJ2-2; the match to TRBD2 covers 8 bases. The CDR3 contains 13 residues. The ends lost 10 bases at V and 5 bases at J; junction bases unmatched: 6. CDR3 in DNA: TGTGCCAACGGGGGGGCCAGGACCGGGGAGCTGTTTTTT. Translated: CANGGARTGELFF.

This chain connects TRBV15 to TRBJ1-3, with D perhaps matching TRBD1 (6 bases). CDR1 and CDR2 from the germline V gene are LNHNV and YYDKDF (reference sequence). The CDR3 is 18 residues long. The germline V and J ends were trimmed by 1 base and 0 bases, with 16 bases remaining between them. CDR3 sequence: CATSRVGTPKSSGNTIYF. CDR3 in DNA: TGTGCCACCAGCAGAGTCGGGACACCAAAAAGCTCTGGAAACACCATATATTTT.

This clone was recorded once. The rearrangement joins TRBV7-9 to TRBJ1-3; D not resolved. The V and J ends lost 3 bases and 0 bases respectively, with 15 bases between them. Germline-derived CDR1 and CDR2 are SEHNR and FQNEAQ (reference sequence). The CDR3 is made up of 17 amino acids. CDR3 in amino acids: CASSLAQGSHSGNTIYF. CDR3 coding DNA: TGTGCCAGCAGCTTGGCCCAAGGCAGTCACTCTGGAAACACCATATATTTT. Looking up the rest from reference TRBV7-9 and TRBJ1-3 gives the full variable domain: DTGVSQNPRHKITKRGQNVTFRCDPISEHNRLYWYRQTLGQGPEFLTYFQNEAQLEKSRLLSDRFSAERPKGSFSTLEIQRTEQGDSAMYLCASSLAQGSHSGNTIYFGEGSWLTVV.

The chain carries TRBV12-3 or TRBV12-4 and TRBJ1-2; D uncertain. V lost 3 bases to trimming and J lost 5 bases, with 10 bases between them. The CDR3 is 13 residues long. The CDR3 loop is CASSFKPPYGYTF. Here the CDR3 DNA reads TGTGCCAGCAGTTTCAAGCCTCCATATGGCTACACCTTC.

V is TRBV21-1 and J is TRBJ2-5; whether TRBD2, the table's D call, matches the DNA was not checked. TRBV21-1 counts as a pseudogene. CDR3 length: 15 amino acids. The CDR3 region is CASSKGGDPGQTQYF. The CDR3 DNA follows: TGTGCCAGCAGCAAGGGGGGGGACCCCGGACAGACCCAGTACTTC.

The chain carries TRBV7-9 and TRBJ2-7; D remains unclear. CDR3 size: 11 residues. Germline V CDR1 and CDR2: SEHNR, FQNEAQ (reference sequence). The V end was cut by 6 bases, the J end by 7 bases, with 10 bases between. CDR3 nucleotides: TGTGCCAGCAGATCCCCCGGGGAGCAGTACTTC. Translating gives CASRSPGEQYF.

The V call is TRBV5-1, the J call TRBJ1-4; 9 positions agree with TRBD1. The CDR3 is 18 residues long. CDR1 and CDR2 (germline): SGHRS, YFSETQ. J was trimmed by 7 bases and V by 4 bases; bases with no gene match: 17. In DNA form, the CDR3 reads TGCGCCAGCAGCCTAGCTGACAGGGGGATTTTGTCGAGTGAAAAACTGTTTTTT. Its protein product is CASSLADRGILSSEKLFF.

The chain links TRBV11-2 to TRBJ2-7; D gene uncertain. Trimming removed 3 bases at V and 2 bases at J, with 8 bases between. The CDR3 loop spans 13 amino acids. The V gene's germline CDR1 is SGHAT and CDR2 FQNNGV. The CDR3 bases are TGTGCCAGCAGCTTTGGTGGTACCTACGAGCAGTACTTC. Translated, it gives CASSFGGTYEQYF. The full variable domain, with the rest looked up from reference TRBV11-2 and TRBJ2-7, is EAGVAQSPRYKIIEKRQSVAFWCNPISGHATLYWYQQILGQGPKLLIQFQNNGVVDDSQLPKDRFSAERLKGVDSTLKIQPAKLEDSAVYLCASSFGGTYEQYFGPGTRLTVT.

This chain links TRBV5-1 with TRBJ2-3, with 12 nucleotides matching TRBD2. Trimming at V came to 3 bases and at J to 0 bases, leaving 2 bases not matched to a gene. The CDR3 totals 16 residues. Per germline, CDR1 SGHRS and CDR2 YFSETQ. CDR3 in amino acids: CASSSGTSGSTDTQYF. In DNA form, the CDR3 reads TGCGCCAGCAGCTCCGGGACTAGCGGGAGCACAGATACGCAGTATTTT.

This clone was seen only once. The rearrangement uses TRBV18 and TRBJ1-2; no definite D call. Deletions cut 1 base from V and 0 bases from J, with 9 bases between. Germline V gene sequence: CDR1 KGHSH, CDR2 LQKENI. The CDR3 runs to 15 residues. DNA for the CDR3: TGTGCCAGCTCACCACGCGAAGGGACTAACTATGGCTACACCTTC. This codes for CASSPREGTNYGYTF.

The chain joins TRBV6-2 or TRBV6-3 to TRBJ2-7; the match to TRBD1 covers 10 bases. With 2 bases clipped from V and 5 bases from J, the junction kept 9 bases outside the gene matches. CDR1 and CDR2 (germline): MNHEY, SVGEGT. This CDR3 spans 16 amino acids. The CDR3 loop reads CASSYPIGTGDHEQYF. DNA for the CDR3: TGTGCCAGCAGTTACCCAATCGGGACAGGGGACCACGAGCAGTACTTC.

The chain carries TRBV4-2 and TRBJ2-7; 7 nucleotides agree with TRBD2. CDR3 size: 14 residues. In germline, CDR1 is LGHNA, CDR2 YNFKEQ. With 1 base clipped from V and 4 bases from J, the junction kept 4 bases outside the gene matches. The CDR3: CASSQGDYVYEQYF. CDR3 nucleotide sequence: TGTGCCAGCAGCCAAGGGGACTACGTTTACGAGCAGTACTTC.

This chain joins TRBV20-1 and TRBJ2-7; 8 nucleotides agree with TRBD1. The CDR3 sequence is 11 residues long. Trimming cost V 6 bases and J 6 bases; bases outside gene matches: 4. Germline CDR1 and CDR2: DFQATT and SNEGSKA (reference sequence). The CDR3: CSAWTGSEQYF. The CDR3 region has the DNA TGCAGTGCGTGGACAGGGAGCGAGCAGTACTTC.